This T cell receptor beta chain was observed in a study of blood T cell repertoires in COVID-19. Study overall: From the United States, Italy and Spain came samples of acute and convalescent COVID-19. PBMCs, B-cell-depleted T cells, or T cells were the source of the cDNA or gDNA that made up the material.

The protocol was immunoSEQ multiplex PCR, while the TCRdb copy is restricted to in-frame clones and leaves out a portion. The sample contains approximately 260,000 clones, roughly 88% of which appear only once. V lost 0 bases to trimming and J lost 3 bases, with 5 bases between them. The germline CDR1 and CDR2 sequences are SGHTA and FQGTGA. The CDR3 length is 13 residues. The clonotype originates from a woman in her sixties or seventies with acute or convalescent COVID-19. The chain uses TRBV7-3 and TRBJ1-1; maybe TRBD1 (5 bases). Source material: peripheral blood. As DNA, the CDR3 is TGTGCCAGCAGCTTAACCAGGGACACTGAAGCTTTCTTT. Protein sequence: CASSLTRDTEAFF.